These T cell receptor beta chains were read from a single sample in a study of control samples from healthy donors and cancer patients. Using immunoSEQ multiplex PCR, the repertoire was profiled, and TCRdb retains in-frame clones only, with some absent. The top ten clones hold approximately 6.7% of a sample with about 110,000 clones, 82% of them seen once. Sample: blood. The source of these receptors is a man younger than 35 in good health. Each CDR3 is given with its conserved first and last residue. A D gene is named only where the DNA matches it firmly. Part of the rows lack a size; the others show once, few, many or a class for expanded clones.

>-|-|TRBV7-2|TRBJ1-2
TGTGCCAGCAGCTTAGCGGCAGCCTATGGCTACACCTTC
CASSLAAAYGYTF
>-|-|TRBV6-4|TRBJ1-1
TGTGCCAGCAGTGGCTCCAGGGGTGAAGCTTTCTTT
CASSGSRGEAFF
>-|-|TRBV28|TRBJ1-5
TGTGCCAGCAGTTTAAGGGGCTCGCGCAATCAGCCCCAGCATTTT
CASSLRGSRNQPQHF
>-|-|TRBV27|TRBJ2-1
TGTGCCAGCATCCCCCAGGGAGGGGGCTACAATGAGCAGTTCTTC
CASIPQGGGYNEQFF
>once|-|TRBV7-8|TRBJ2-1
TGTGCCAGCAGCCTCCCCTCCAATGAGCAGTTCTTC
CASSLPSNEQFF
>-|-|TRBV5-1|TRBJ2-1
TGCGCCAGCAGCTTTCTGGCAGGGGGGCCCTACAATGAGCAGTTCTTC
CASSFLAGGPYNEQFF
>-|-|TRBV6-5|TRBJ1-1
TGTGCCAGCAGCCGGAGGTGGGGGAACACTGAAGCTTTCTTT
CASSRRWGNTEAFF
>few|-|TRBV5-1|TRBJ2-5
TGCGCCAGCAGGGTGAACAGGCAAAGAGGGACCCAGTACTTC
CASRVNRQRGTQYF
>-|-|TRBV15|TRBJ1-1
TGTGCCACCAGCAGAGAGGGAGGGAACACTGAAGCTTTCTTT
CATSREGGNTEAFF
>-|-|TRBV5-1|TRBJ1-2
TGCGCCAGCAGCTTGGCATCCGGCAATAACTATGGCTACACCTTC
CASSLASGNNYGYTF
>-|-|TRBV6-5|TRBJ1-1
TGTGCCAGCAGTTGGGCCATACGGTATGAAGCTTTCTTT
CASSWAIRYEAFF
>-|-|TRBV19|TRBJ2-3
TGTGCCAGTAGTGTCACAGACTATAGCACAGATACGCAGTATTTT
CASSVTDYSTDTQYF
>-|TRBD1|TRBV3-1/TRBV3-2|TRBJ1-2
TGTGCCAGCAGCCGGACAGGGGGCGACTATGGCTACACCTTC
CASSRTGGDYGYTF
>-|TRBD1|TRBV2|TRBJ1-2
TGTGCCAGCACCTTTCTGGGGACAGGGACTAACTATGGCTACACCTTC
CASTFLGTGTNYGYTF
>-|-|TRBV7-9|TRBJ1-1
TGTGCCAGCACCGACACACGTAAAAAGACAGAATTAGAATTT
CASTDTRKKTELEF
>-|-|TRBV2|TRBJ2-1
TGTGCCAGCAGTGAATGGTGGTCCAATGAGCAGTTCTTC
CASSEWWSNEQFF
>-|-|TRBV24-1|TRBJ1-2
TGTGCCACCAGCTTCGGGTGGTCTGATGGCTACACCTTC
CATSFGWSDGYTF
>-|TRBD1|TRBV10-3|TRBJ1-2
TGTGCCATCAGTGGGGACAGGGGAAACTATGGCTACACCTTC
CAISGDRGNYGYTF
>-|TRBD1|TRBV10-3|TRBJ1-1
TGTGCCTCCAAGGACAGGGAGGACACTGAAGCTTTCTTT
CASKDREDTEAFF
>-|-|TRBV6-1|TRBJ2-1
TGTGCCAGCAGTGAACTGGTCCCGAATGAGCAGTTCTTC
CASSELVPNEQFF
>once|-|TRBV11-2|TRBJ2-7
TGTGCCAGCAGCTCCGGGACGCGCGGGCAGTACTTC
CASSSGTRGQYF
>-|TRBD2|TRBV7-9|TRBJ2-5
TGTGCCAGCAGCTCCGGACTAGCGGGGGGGCTCTCAGAGACCCAGTACTTC
CASSSGLAGGLSETQYF
>few|TRBD1|TRBV6-1|TRBJ2-3
TGTGCCAGCAGCGAAGTCGTGGGACAGGGCGTAAATACGCAGTATTTT
CASSEVVGQGVNTQYF
>few|TRBD2|TRBV7-2|TRBJ2-1
TGTGCCAGCAGCTTAGACGGCGGGGGGGCCCTGGAGCAGTTCTTC
CASSLDGGGALEQFF
>-|-|TRBV15|TRBJ1-5
TGTGCCACCAGCTCGGGGCCCAATCAGCCCCAGCATTTT
CATSSGPNQPQHF
>-|-|TRBV27|TRBJ1-6
TGTGCCAGCAGTTTATCGGGGAAGGCCGACTATAATTCACCCCTCCACTTT
CASSLSGKADYNSPLHF
>-|-|TRBV13|TRBJ1-2
TGTGCCAGCGGTCCCCGGGGAGCGTATGGCTACACCTTC
CASGPRGAYGYTF
>-|-|TRBV9|TRBJ1-3
TGTGCCAGCAGCCCAACGACAGGATTCTCTGGAAACACCATATATTTT
CASSPTTGFSGNTIYF
>-|-|TRBV5-4|TRBJ2-5
TGTGCCAGCAGCGTGGATCCCGAAAAGACCCAGTACTTC
CASSVDPEKTQYF
>-|TRBD1|TRBV30|TRBJ1-1
TGTGCCTGGACCCGGACAGGGGGTACTGAAGCTTTCTTT
CAWTRTGGTEAFF
>-|-|TRBV6-5|TRBJ2-4
TGTGCCAGCAGTTACCGGCCCGAGAGAGGCATTCAGTACTTC
CASSYRPERGIQYF
>once|TRBD1|TRBV7-9|TRBJ2-6
TGTGCCAGCAGCGCCAAGACAGGGTTCTCCGGGGCCAACGTCCTGACTTTC
CASSAKTGFSGANVLTF
>-|-|TRBV6-5|TRBJ1-6
TGTGCCAGCAGTAATACAGGGACCCTCCATTCACCCCTCCACTTT
CASSNTGTLHSPLHF
>-|-|TRBV19|TRBJ1-5
TGTGCCAGTAGCGACGCTGGGCGCAATCAGCCCCAGCATTTT
CASSDAGRNQPQHF
>-|-|TRBV6-2/TRBV6-3|TRBJ1-6
TGTGCCAGCAGTTACATCAGTCTAGAGTCACCCCTCCACTTT
CASSYISLESPLHF
>-|-|TRBV19|TRBJ1-5
TGTGCCGGCGTTCTACATAGCAATCAGCCCCAGCATTTT
CAGVLHSNQPQHF
>-|TRBD1|TRBV19|TRBJ2-6
TGTGCCAGTAGCCCCGGGACAGGGTACTCTGGGGCCAACGTCCTGACTTTC
CASSPGTGYSGANVLTF
>-|-|TRBV11-2|TRBJ1-1
TGTGCCAGCAGCTTTTTGTCGGACACTGAAGCTTTCTTT
CASSFLSDTEAFF
>few|-|TRBV19|TRBJ1-2
TGTGCCAGTAGTACGCGGTTGGTCGGCTACACCTTC
CASSTRLVGYTF
>once|-|TRBV19|TRBJ1-3
TGTGCCAGTAGTGCCGGAGGGAGTGGAAACACCATATATTTT
CASSAGGSGNTIYF
>-|-|TRBV7-2|TRBJ1-2
TGTGCCAGCAGCTTAGCGCTTCCGGGACACAACTATGGCTACACCTTC
CASSLALPGHNYGYTF
>-|-|TRBV6-5|TRBJ1-1
TGTGCCAGCAGTACCACCGGGGCCCCTGGGACTGAAGCTTTCTTT
CASSTTGAPGTEAFF
>once|-|TRBV28|TRBJ1-3
TGTGCCAGCAGACGGCCTCCCTCTGGAAACACCATATATTTT
CASRRPPSGNTIYF
>-|-|TRBV7-9|TRBJ1-1
TGTGCCTCCCTACAGGGGAACACTGAAGCTTTCTTT
CASLQGNTEAFF
>-|-|TRBV9|TRBJ2-7
TGTGCCAGCAGCGCCGCGGCGACGGGGGGCGACTACGAGCAGTACTTC
CASSAAATGGDYEQYF
>-|-|TRBV10-3|TRBJ2-7
TGTGCCATCTCCCAGGACAGCTACGAGCAGTACTTC
CAISQDSYEQYF
>-|-|TRBV19|TRBJ1-5
TGTGCCAGTAGTAAATTGACAGGCGCCGGGGCCCAGCATTTT
CASSKLTGAGAQHF
>-|TRBD2|TRBV7-2|TRBJ2-7
TGTGCCAGCAGCCGTAGCGGGTACTACGAGCAGTACTTC
CASSRSGYYEQYF
>-|-|TRBV27|TRBJ2-4
TGTGCCAGCAGCGTTGGGACTTTCGGAAAGAAAAACATTCAGTACTTC
CASSVGTFGKKNIQYF
>-|-|TRBV12-3/TRBV12-4|TRBJ1-2
TGTGCCAGCAGTTTTAGTCAGAACTATGGCTACACCTTC
CASSFSQNYGYTF
>-|-|TRBV3-1/TRBV3-2|TRBJ1-4
TGTGCCAGCAGCCAACGGGCTAGTGGGGAAAAACTGTTTTTT
CASSQRASGEKLFF
>few|-|TRBV4-2|TRBJ2-5
TGTGCCAGCAGCCAAGGGTTGGAGGGGGCCACAGAGACCCAGTACTTC
CASSQGLEGATETQYF
>-|-|TRBV10-3|TRBJ1-5
TGTGCCATCAGTGTTGACGCCGTCCGTGCGTCCCAGCATTTT
CAISVDAVRASQHF